What follows is one T cell receptor (beta chain) and its context. Its antigen is currently unknown. The data are from a study of T cell responses to AZD1222 COVID-19 vaccine. Generated by immunoSEQ multiplex PCR, the TCRdb table keeps only in-frame clones and is missing some. The repertoire holds about 30,000 clones, with 93% as singletons. Study-level points and caveats: Donor demographics were predominantly white British with a female majority; clonal diversity may be underestimated.

This sample comprised peripheral blood, obtained on day 0 of AZD1222 vaccination. This TCR was sampled from an adult in good health.

CDR3 coding DNA: TGTGCCAGCAGCGTAAGCGGGAGGGGTTACACCGGGGAGCTGTTTTTT. Its translation: CASSVSGRGYTGELFF. The chain links TRBV9 to TRBJ2-2, with 10 bases matching TRBD2. The CDR3 is made up of 16 amino acids. V was clipped by 1 base and J by 3 bases; unmatched bases: 3. Germline V CDR1 and CDR2: SGDLS, YYNGEE. Variable domain in full (rest from reference TRBV9 and TRBJ2-2): DSGVTQTPKHLITATGQRVTLRCSPRSGDLSVYWYQQSLDQGLQFLIQYYNGEERAKGNILERFSAQQFPDLHSELNLSSLELGDSALYFCASSVSGRGYTGELFFGEGSRLTVL.